A selection of T cell receptor beta chains follows, all from one sample in a study of cytomegalovirus exposure and HLA in healthy donors. Repertoires were generated with immunoSEQ multiplex PCR, while TCRdb's copy carries only in-frame clones and drops some. In the table there are roughly 100,000 clones, approximately 76% of which are singletons. Sequenced material: PBMCs. The receptor source for this set is a man aged 25 to 40 in good health and CMV-seropositive. Both conserved end residues are part of each CDR3. A D gene is named only where the DNA matches it firmly. A clone size is listed for some rows: how often the clone was seen (once, few, many), or a class if it is expanded.

TRBV5-6,-,TRBJ2-5,-,TGTGCCAGCAGCTTGGTTGGTAGCGTAGAGACCCAGTACTTC,CASSLVGSVETQYF
TRBV11-3,-,TRBJ2-3,TRBD2,TGTGCCAGCAGTTCCCGGAGGGGAGGGATGACAGATACGCAGTATTTT,CASSSRRGGMTDTQYF
TRBV7-9,few,TRBJ2-5,-,TGTGCCAGCAGCTCCGGGGTCGCCCAGTACTTC,CASSSGVAQYF
TRBV28,few,TRBJ2-7,TRBD1,TGTGCCAGCAACCTCCCCGGACAGGGCTCCTACGAGCAGTACTTC,CASNLPGQGSYEQYF
TRBV19,-,TRBJ1-1,-,TGTGCCAGTAAGGAACATGCCGGGGACACTGAAGCTTTCTTT,CASKEHAGDTEAFF
TRBV7-9,-,TRBJ2-1,-,TGTGCCAGCAGCTTAGAGCGGAGCTCCTACAATGAGCAGTTCTTC,CASSLERSSYNEQFF
TRBV6-5,-,TRBJ1-2,-,TGTGCCAGCAGTTACTCTCCAGGATACTATGGCTACACCTTC,CASSYSPGYYGYTF
TRBV28,few,TRBJ1-5,-,TGTGCCAGCAGTTTACCTAGGGACAACAATCAGCCCCAGCATTTT,CASSLPRDNNQPQHF
TRBV11-2,few,TRBJ2-1,TRBD2,TGTGCCAGCAGCTTACTAGCGGGGGGTCCAGGTGAGCAGTTCTTC,CASSLLAGGPGEQFF
TRBV19,-,TRBJ2-1,-,TGTGCCAGTAGTACGCGTACAGGCTTCGCCTACAATGAGCAGTTCTTC,CASSTRTGFAYNEQFF
TRBV27,-,TRBJ2-3,TRBD2,TGTGCCAGCAGCCGAAGACTAGCCGGGCCTTTCACAGATACGCAGTATTTT,CASSRRLAGPFTDTQYF
TRBV28,-,TRBJ1-5,-,TGTGCCAGCAGCTTGGACATAGCAATCAGCGACCAGCATTTT,CASSLDIAISDQHF